The following is a T cell receptor beta chain sequence with its context. As yet, its antigen is unknown. The hyperthyroidism was newly diagnosed and had lasted under 2 months; the patients were aged 18 to 65. Fresh peripheral blood, 9.5 to 10 ml of it, supplied the PBMCs. Germline V gene lookup returns CDR1 SGHNT and CDR2 YYREEE (reference sequence). J lost 5 bases, V lost 5 bases, and 10 bases had no gene match. The CDR3 spans 15 residues. This entry comes from a study of T cells in Graves' hyperthyroidism and ophthalmopathy. Study-wide points: From stable hyperthyroidism, ophthalmopathy was set apart by a 13 V-J model. Progression to ophthalmopathy was predicted a median of approximately 6.4 months early.

The CDR3 regions of TCR beta were amplified from RNA transcripts. Initially, a first-round RT-PCR of the TCR CDR3 employed the HTBI primer set. One entry per CDR3 protein results from TCRdb running MiXCR on the multiplex PCR reads. The profile shows about 400,000 distinct CDR3 sequences, roughly 15% of them singletons. This sequence originates from a woman in her late teens or twenties with Graves' hyperthyroidism. The V call is TRBV5-4, the J call TRBJ2-5, with TRBD1 matching over 9 bases. Source material: blood. The CDR3 bases are TGTGCCAGCAGACTATCCGGGACAGGGCCCGAGACCCAGTACTTC. This gives the protein CASRLSGTGPETQYF.